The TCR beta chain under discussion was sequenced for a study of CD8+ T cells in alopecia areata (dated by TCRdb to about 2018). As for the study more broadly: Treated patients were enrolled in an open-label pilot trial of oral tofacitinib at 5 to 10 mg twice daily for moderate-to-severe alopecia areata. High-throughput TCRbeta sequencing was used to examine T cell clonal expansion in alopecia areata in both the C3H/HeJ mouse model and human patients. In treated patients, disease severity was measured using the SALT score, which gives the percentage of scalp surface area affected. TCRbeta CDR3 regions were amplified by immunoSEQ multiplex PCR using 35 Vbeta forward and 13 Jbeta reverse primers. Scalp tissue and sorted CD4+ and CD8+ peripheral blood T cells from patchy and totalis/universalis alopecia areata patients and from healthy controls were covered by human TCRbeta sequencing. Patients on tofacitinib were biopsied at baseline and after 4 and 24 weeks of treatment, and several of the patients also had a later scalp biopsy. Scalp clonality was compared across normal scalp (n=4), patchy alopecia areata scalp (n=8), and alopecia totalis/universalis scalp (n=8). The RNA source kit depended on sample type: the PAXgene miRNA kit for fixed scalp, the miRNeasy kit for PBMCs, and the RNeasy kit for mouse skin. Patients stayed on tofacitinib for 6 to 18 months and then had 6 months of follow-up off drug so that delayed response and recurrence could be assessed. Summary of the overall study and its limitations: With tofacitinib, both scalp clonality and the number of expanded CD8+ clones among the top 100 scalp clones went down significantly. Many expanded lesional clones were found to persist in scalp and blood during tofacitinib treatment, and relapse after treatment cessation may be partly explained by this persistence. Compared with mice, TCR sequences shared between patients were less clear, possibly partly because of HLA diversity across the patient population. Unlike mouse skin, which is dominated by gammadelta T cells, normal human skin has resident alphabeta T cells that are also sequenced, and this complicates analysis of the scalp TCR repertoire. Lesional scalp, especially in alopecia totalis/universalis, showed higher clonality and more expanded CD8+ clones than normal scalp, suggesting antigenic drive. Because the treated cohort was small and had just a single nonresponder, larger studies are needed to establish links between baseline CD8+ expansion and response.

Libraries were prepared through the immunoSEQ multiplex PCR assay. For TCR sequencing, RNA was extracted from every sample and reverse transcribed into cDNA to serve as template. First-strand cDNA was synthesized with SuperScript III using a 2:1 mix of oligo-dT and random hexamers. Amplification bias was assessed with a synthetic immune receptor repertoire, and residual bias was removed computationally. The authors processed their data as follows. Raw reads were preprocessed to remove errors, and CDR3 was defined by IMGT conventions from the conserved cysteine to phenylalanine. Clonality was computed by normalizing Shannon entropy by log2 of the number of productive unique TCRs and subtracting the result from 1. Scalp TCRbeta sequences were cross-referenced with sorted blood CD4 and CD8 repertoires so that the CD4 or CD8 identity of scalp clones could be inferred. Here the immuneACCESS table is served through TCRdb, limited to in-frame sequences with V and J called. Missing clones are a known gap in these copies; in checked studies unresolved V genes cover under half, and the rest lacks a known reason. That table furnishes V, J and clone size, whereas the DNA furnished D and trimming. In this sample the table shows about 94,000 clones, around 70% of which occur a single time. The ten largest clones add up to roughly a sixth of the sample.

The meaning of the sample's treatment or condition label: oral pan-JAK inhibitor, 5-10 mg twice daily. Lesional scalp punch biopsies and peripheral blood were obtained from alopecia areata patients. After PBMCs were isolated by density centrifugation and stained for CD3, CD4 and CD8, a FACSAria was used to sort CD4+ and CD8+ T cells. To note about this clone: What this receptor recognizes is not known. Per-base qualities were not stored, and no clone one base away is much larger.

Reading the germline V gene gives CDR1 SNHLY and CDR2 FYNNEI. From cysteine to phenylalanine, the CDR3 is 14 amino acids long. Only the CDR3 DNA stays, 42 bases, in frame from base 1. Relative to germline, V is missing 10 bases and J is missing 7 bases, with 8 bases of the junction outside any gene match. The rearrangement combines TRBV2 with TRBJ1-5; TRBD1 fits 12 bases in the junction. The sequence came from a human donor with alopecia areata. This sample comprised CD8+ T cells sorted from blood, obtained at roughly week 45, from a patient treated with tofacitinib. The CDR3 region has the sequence CATGTGGIGQPQHF. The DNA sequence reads TGTGCCACCGGGACAGGGGGCATAGGCCAGCCCCAGCATTTT.